This TCR beta chain was captured by sequencing in a study of graft-versus-host responses after intestinal transplantation (dated by TCRdb to the early 2020s). About the investigation overall: Recipients received multivisceral, liver-intestinal, or isolated intestinal transplants. Instead of going to the commercial service, samples from a few later patients were sequenced in-house on an Illumina MiSeq and processed with MiXCR. After intestinal transplantation, graft-versus-host and host-versus-graft alloreactive T cell clones were followed in the graft, circulation and bone marrow using bulk TCR-beta CDR3 sequencing. Alloreactive clones were identified by sequencing pre-transplant mixed lymphocyte reaction products and comparing these products with unstimulated pre-transplant donor and recipient T cells. A peak of at least 4% donor T cells among recipient peripheral blood mononuclear cells was the definition used for donor T cell macrochimerism. The cohort enrolled 24 intestinal transplant recipients, one of whom was a retransplant, and a few patients without pretransplant specimens were excluded. Anti-thymocyte globulin induction was given to all recipients, followed by maintenance tacrolimus and steroids for approximately three years. What the authors observed across the whole study: GvH clones turned up in recipient bone marrow, with some appearing earlier in ileal mucosa or blood, a pattern consistent with an intestinal mucosal origin. Conclusions were limited by the relatively low number and heterogeneity of intestinal transplant patients. In patients with donor T cell macrochimerism, the allografts had high GvH to HvG T cell clonal ratios. Early after transplant, declines in HvG clones were associated with peak levels of circulating GvH clones.

This specimen's time point label, per the study, means: cells obtained before transplantation from donor or recipient. CD3+CD4+ and CD3+CD8+ populations were FACS-sorted from unstimulated pre-transplant donor and recipient cells taken from spleen or lymph nodes. About this clone: What antigen it recognizes has not been identified. No base qualities exist here, and no much larger clone lies one base off it.

Library creation used the immunoSEQ multiplex PCR assay. For most patients, genomic DNA was isolated with the Qiagen DNeasy Blood and Tissue Kit and shipped frozen to Adaptive Biotechnologies for TCR sequencing. For most patients, high-throughput TCR-beta CDR3 sequencing of genomic DNA was performed by Adaptive Biotechnologies. The original methods were these. Adaptive's ImmunoSEQ software supplied the TCR sequencing data for under 20 patients, while MiXCR and VDJtools were used to process a few other patients. To correct CD4 versus CD8 sorting errors, any sequence found in both subsets at a frequency ratio below 5:1 was removed. Because the origin of CDR3 nucleotide sequences shared between donor and recipient could not be assigned, those sequences were removed. At least 2-fold expansion over unstimulated cells and a minimum CFSE-low frequency of 0.002% (template counts) or 0.001% (read counts) were required for clones to be classified as alloreactive. Clones were considered mappable if detected in sequenced pre-transplant spleen, lymph node, or MLR CFSE-low populations of the donor or recipient. Cumulative frequency of alloreactive clones was calculated as a percentage of all sequences weighted by copy number. TCRdb stores this immuneACCESS table with in-frame sequences only. Part of the clones is absent; in the studies checked, under half of the shortfall reflects unresolved V genes, and no reason is known for the rest. The DNA was the basis for D and trimming; V, J and clone size are from that table. For this sample there are 93,000 or so clones; over 85% appear just once. The top ten clones comprise under 1.5% of the sample.

V loses 3 bases of germline sequence and J loses 5 bases, and the interval between the two ends is 16 bases. CDR1 and CDR2 were assigned from the germline V gene (reference sequence) as LNHDA and SQIVND. CDR3 length: 15 amino acids, cysteine to phenylalanine. CDR3 DNA is the only sequence kept; it has 45 bases, read in frame from the first base. The clonotype originates from a human donor who received an intestinal transplant. The input for sequencing was unstimulated CD8+ T cells sorted from spleen or lymph node cells, taken before intestinal transplant. In this chain, TRBV19 is recombined with TRBJ1-2; TRBD1 is perhaps the D gene, given 6 matching bases. The nucleotides are TGTGCCAGTAGTATTTTGCCAGGAGGGGGGTATGGCTACACCTTC. Translated, it reads CASSILPGGGYGYTF.